The text below deals with one T cell receptor (beta chain). Its specific antigen is unknown. Per-base quality was not reported, and no clone a single base away is much larger than it. The record originates from a study of shared clonotypes between healthy human individuals (dated by TCRdb to 2018 to 2021). Describing the broader study: A few men and two women, aged 18 to 49 years, made up the cohort. To increase sequencing depth and limit assay-specific biases, TCR repertoire library preparation and sequencing were carried out by different laboratories using diverse techniques. To estimate repertoire size and how much clonotype sharing occurs between individuals, the study deeply sequenced the blood TCR repertoires of roughly 5 healthy adults. Each donor's leukapheresis produced roughly between roughly 0.94 and 9.5 billion PBMCs. Per donor, three plates each were used for CD4 naive and CD4 memory, two for CD8 naive, and one for CD8 memory. The study at large found these results: Higher generation probabilities were observed for clonotypes shared by all four sorted-subset donors than for non-shared clonotypes. Even with the large sequencing depth, rarefaction of the sorted-subset datasets indicated that sequencing was incomplete. The small number of donors limited the genetic and exposure-history diversity represented. Naive subsets generally had larger estimated clonotype richness than memory subsets. When a few donors were compared, the shared fraction of clonotypes was roughly 5% for naive CD4, around 3.6% for naive CD8, 2.3% for memory CD4, and 0.3% to 0.5% for memory CD8. Based on pairwise subsampling, the degree of clonotype sharing among donors was expected to be affected by sequencing depth. Only blood was sampled, and tissue TCR repertoires likely differ from those in blood.

V gives up 8 bases and J gives up 10 bases, and the segment between their germline ends measures 21 bases. Taken from the germline V gene, the CDR1 and CDR2 loops are MNHEY and SVGAGI. Measured from the cysteine to the phenylalanine, the CDR3 is 14 residues long. The CDR3 DNA has 42 bases and is translated from base 1. CD8 naive samples were CD45RO-negative cells positively selected for CCR7, giving a CD45RA+CCR7+ population that excluded TemRA cells. The donors were healthy, HIV-negative adults with no recently reported acute infections or vaccinations. Every donor was a Caucasian adult living in Nashville, Tennessee, USA. Blood was obtained by leukapheresis, after which PBMCs were separated by Ficoll-Histopaque density gradient centrifugation and cryopreserved in liquid nitrogen vapor phase. Analytical flow cytometry was used to check the purity and quantity of each magnetically sorted T cell population. Genomic DNA was isolated from each sorted fraction and quantified by UV absorbance on a Nanodrop 2000c.

Using the deep immunoSEQ assay, multiplex PCR amplified TCR CDR3 regions from genomic DNA. Genomic DNA extracted from each cell subset was distributed evenly over all wells of several immunoSEQ 96-well plates, and each plate served as one replicate. For sorted subsets, each replicate PCR was loaded with around 220 ng genomic DNA, equivalent to approximately 33,000 T cell genomes. Purified libraries were quantified with a Qubit 3.0 fluorometer, sized on a Bioanalyzer 2100, and re-quantified with the KAPA Library Quantification kit. Every immunoSEQ 96-well plate was sequenced on a separate single-read 150-cycle Illumina NextSeq 550 flow cell. On the authors' methods: Because the immunoSEQ output held only junctional sequences and lacked quality scores, the filtering could not match the filtering applied to full-length reads. To assign V/J genes and CDR3, sequences were annotated using PyIR, a Python wrapper for IgBLAST v1.9, with IMGT germline references. Reads were removed for weak V/J assignments (E-value above 1e-6), missing CDR3, stop codons, out-of-frame junctions, or ambiguous translated residues. A V3J clonotype was defined by an identical inferred V gene, J gene, and CDR3 amino acid sequence. Percentage overlap between repertoires was computed as shared unique clonotypes divided by the size of the smaller repertoire. Richness of each repertoire was evaluated using RTK rarefaction, the Chao1 estimator, and Recon v2.1 estimates of unobserved clonotypes. OLGA was used to compute generation probabilities for all TCRbeta clonotypes that the gDNA method yielded from a handful of donors. Entries here come from immuneACCESS through TCRdb and include only in-frame sequences with V and J called. Some clones fail to appear in such tables; in the studies checked, an unresolved V gene covers under half of the shortfall, and the cause of the remainder is unknown. V and J calls plus clone size are reproduced from that table; the DNA served to infer D and trimming. The sample table contains around 560,000 clones; only one count was recorded for 90% to 95% of them. The top ten constitute around 0.12% of the sample.

Source material: naive CD8+ T cells sorted from blood. This sample's cell subset or site label indicates: CD45RA+CCR7+. The chain couples TRBV6-5 to TRBJ2-1; the D call is tentative, TRBD1 or TRBD2, as each matches 5 bases. The TCR comes from a woman aged 25 to 39 in good health. In nucleotides, the sequence is TGTGCCAGCGTTGGGGGTGGCCCTCTCGTGGAGCAGTTCTTC. Translated, this is CASVGGGPLVEQFF.